This TCR beta chain was obtained from a study of T cells in Graves' hyperthyroidism and ophthalmopathy. Overall study context: Before any treatment, at initial diagnosis, peripheral blood was collected. Overall study findings and caveats: Most thyroid-expanded clonotypes above 0.001 were also found in blood.

This clonotype showed up many times. Its specificity is not known. The CDR3 is 14 residues long. From germline, CDR1 is DFQATT and CDR2 SNEGSKA (reference sequence). V was clipped by 6 bases and J by 5 bases; unmatched bases: 7. Patients with ophthalmopathy all had a Clinical Activity Score of at least 3, a NOSPECS grade of at least 4 and duration under 3 months. Exclusion of patients followed from uncontrolled infection, other autoimmune disease, pregnancy or lactation. RNA transcripts yielded amplified TCR beta CDR3 regions. HTBI primers drove first-round RT-PCR of the TCR CDR3. TCRdb re-called the multiplex PCR reads with MiXCR, one entry per CDR3 protein. The table includes approximately 400,000 distinct CDR3 sequences, approximately 17% detected once.

The rearrangement joins TRBV20-1 to TRBJ2-7; the match to TRBD2 covers 13 bases. This receptor was taken from a man between 18 and 29 years old with Graves' ophthalmopathy. Material: blood. CDR3 DNA: TGCAGTGCACCACTAGCGGGGGGGTTCAACGAGCAGTACTTC. Translated: CSAPLAGGFNEQYF.